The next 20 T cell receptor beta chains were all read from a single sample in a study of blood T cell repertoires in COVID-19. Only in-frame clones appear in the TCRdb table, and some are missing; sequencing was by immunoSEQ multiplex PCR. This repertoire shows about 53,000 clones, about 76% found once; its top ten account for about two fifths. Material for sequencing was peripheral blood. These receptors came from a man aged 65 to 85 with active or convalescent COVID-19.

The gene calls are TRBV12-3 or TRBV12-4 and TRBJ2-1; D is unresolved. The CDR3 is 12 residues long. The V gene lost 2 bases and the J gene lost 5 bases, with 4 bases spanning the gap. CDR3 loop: CASSLSDNEQFF. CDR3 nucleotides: TGTGCCAGCAGTTTATCAGACAATGAGCAGTTCTTC.

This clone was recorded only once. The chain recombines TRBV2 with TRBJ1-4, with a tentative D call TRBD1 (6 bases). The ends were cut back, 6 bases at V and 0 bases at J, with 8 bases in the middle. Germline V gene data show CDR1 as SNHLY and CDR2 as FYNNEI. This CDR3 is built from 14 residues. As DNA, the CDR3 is TGTGCCAGCAGGGACAGTGCAACTAATGAAAAACTGTTTTTT. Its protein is CASRDSATNEKLFF.

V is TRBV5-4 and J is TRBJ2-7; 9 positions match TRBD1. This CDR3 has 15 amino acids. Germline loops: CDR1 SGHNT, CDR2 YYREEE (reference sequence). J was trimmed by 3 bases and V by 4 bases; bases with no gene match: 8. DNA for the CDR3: TGTGCCAGCAGCCGCTCCGGGACAGGGAACTACGAGCAGTACTTC. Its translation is CASSRSGTGNYEQYF.

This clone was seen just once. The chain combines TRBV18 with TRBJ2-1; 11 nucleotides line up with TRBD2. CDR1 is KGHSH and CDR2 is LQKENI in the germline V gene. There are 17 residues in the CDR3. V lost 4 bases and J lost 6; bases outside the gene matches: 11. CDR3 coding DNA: TGTGCCAGCTCACGCGGTTTAGCGGGAGGGCCGCCCAATGAGCAGTTCTTC. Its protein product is CASSRGLAGGPPNEQFF.

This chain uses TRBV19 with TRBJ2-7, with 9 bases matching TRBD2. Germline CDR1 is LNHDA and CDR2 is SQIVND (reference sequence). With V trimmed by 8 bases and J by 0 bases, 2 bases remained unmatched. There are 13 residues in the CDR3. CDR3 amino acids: CASSGLASYEQYF. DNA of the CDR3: TGTGCCAGTTCGGGACTAGCCTCCTACGAGCAGTACTTC.

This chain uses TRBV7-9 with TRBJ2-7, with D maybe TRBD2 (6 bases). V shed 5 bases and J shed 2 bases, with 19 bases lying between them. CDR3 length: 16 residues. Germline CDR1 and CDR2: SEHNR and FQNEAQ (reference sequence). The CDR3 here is CASSPGGAGKTYEQYF. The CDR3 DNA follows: TGTGCCAGCAGCCCGGGCGGGGCAGGGAAAACCTACGAGCAGTACTTC.

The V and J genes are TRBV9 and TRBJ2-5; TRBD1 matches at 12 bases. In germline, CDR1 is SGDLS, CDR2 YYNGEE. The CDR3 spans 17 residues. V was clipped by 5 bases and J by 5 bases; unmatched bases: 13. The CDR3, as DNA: TGTGCCAGCAGTTTAGGAACCGGGACAGGGGGCATCGAGACCCAGTACTTC. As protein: CASSLGTGTGGIETQYF.

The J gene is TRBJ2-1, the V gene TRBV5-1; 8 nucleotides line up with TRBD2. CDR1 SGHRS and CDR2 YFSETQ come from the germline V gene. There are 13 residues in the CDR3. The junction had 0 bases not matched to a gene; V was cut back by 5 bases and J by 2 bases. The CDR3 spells CASRTSAYNEQFF. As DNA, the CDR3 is TGCGCCAGCAGGACTAGCGCCTACAATGAGCAGTTCTTC.

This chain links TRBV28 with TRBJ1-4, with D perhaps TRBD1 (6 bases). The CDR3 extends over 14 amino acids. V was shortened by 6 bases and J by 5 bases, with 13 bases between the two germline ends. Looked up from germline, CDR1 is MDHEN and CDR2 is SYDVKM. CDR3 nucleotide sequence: TGTGCCAGCAGACCACGGGACACCAATGAAAAACTGTTTTTT. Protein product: CASRPRDTNEKLFF.

The CDR3 is CASRPDRGYETQYF. The CDR3, as DNA: TGTGCCAGCAGGCCGGACAGGGGCTACGAGACCCAGTACTTC. The rearrangement joins TRBV7-2 to TRBJ2-5, with 9 positions matching TRBD1. Per the germline V gene, CDR1 is SGHTA and CDR2 is FQGNSA. V shed 6 bases, J shed 5 bases, and the junction held 7 bases outside the gene matches. The CDR3 loop spans 14 amino acids.

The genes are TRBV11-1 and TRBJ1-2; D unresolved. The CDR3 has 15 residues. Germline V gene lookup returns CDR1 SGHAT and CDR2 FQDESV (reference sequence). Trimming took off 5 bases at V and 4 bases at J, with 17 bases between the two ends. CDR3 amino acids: CASSPSGSYGYGYTF. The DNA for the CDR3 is TGTGCCAGCAGCCCTAGTGGGTCGTATGGCTATGGCTACACCTTC.

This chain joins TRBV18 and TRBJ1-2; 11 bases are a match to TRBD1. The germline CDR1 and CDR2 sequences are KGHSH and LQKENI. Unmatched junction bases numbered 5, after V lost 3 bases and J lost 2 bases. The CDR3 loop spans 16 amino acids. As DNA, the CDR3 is TGTGCCAGCTCACCGCCGGGACAGGGGGAAAACTATGGCTACACCTTC. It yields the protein CASSPPGQGENYGYTF. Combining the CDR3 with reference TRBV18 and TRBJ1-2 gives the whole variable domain NAGVMQNPRHLVRRRGQEARLRCSPMKGHSHVYWYRQLPEEGLKFMVYLQKENIIDESGMPKERFSAEFPKEGPSILRIQQVVRGDSAAYFCASSPPGQGENYGYTFGSGTRLTVV.

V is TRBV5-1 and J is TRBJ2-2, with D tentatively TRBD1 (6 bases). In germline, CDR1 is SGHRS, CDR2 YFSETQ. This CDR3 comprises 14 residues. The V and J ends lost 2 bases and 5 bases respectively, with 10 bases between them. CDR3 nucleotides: TGCGCCAGCAGCTTCACAGGGACAACCGGGGAGCTGTTTTTT. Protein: CASSFTGTTGELFF.

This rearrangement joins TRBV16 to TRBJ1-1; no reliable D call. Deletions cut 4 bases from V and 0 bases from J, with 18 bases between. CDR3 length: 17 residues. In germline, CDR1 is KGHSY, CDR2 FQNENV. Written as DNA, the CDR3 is TGTGCCAGCAGCCTCTTACCCCCAGGATCCATGAACACTGAAGCTTTCTTT. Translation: CASSLLPPGSMNTEAFF.

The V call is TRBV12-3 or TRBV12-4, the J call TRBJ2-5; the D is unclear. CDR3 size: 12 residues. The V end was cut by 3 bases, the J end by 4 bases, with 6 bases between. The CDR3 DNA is TGTGCCAGCAGTTTTAGAAGAGAGACCCAGTACTTC. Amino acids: CASSFRRETQYF.

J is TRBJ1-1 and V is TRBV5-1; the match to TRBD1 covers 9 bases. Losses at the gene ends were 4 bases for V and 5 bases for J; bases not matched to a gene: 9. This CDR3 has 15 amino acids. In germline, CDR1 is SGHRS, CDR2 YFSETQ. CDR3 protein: CASSIQQGARTEAFF. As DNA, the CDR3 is TGCGCCAGCAGCATCCAACAGGGGGCGCGGACTGAAGCTTTCTTT.

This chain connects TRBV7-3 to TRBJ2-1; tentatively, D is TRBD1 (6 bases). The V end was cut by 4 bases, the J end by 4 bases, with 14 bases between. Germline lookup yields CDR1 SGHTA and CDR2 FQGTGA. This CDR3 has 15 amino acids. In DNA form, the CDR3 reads TGTGCCAGCAGCTCCCGGACAGAACAATACAATGAGCAGTTCTTC. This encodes CASSSRTEQYNEQFF.

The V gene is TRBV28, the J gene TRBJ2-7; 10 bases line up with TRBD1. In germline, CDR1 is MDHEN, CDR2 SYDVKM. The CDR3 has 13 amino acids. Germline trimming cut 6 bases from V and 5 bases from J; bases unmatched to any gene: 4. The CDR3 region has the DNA TGTGCCAGCAGGGGACAGGGGTCAGACGAGCAGTACTTC. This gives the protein CASRGQGSDEQYF.

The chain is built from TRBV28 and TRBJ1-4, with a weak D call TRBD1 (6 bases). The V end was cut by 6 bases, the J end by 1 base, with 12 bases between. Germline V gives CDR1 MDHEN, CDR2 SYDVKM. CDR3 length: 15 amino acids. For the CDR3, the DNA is TGTGCCAGCAGGGCCCAACAGGGAACTAATGAAAAACTGTTTTTT. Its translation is CASRAQQGTNEKLFF.

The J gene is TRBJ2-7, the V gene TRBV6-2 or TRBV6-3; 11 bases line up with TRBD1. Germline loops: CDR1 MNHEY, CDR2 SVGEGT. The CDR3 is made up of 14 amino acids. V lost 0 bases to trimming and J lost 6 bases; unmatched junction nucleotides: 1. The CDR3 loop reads CASSYSGQGGEQYF. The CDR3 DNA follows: TGTGCCAGCAGTTACTCGGGACAGGGGGGCGAGCAGTACTTC.